This T cell receptor (beta chain) was identified in a study of blood T cell repertoires in COVID-19. Study-wide context: PBMCs, B-cell-depleted T cells, or T cells provided the cDNA or gDNA that made up the material.

Study processing details: Amplification from reference gene primers served as the basis for estimated nucleated cell counts. Generated by immunoSEQ multiplex PCR, the TCRdb table keeps only in-frame clones and is missing some. V, J and clone size reflect that table, while D and trimming were determined from the DNA. The table lists some 270,000 clones, around 85% of them singletons. Assignment of participants to cohorts was predicated upon participant-reported clinical history. The CDR3 is 13 amino acids. CDR1 and CDR2 (germline): SGHAT, FQNNGV. Trimming shortened V by 1 base and J by 8 bases, and 11 bases separated the two germline ends.

This receptor was obtained from a woman between 50 and 59 years old with acute COVID-19. What was sequenced was PBMCs or T cells enriched from blood (not recorded which). The chain is built from TRBV11-2 and TRBJ1-2, with D hard to call. Written as DNA, the CDR3 is TGTGCCAGCAGCTTAGGGAGGGATTCGGGCTACACCTTC. Its protein is CASSLGRDSGYTF.